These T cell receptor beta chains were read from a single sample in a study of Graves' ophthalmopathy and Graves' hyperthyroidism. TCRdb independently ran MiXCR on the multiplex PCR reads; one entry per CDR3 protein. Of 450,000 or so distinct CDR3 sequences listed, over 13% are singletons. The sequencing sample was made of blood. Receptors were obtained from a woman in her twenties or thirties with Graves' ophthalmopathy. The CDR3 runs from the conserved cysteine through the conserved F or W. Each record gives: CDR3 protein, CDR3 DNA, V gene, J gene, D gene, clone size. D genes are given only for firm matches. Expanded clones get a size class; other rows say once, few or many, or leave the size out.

CDR3 protein: CSVDGTGPLSGANVLTF; CDR3 DNA: TGCAGCGTTGATGGGACAGGGCCCCTCTCTGGGGCCAACGTCCTGACTTTC; V gene: TRBV29-1; J gene: TRBJ2-6; D gene: TRBD1; clone size: few
CDR3 protein: CASSATPATEAFF; CDR3 DNA: TGTGCCAGCAGCGCCACCCCAGCCACTGAAGCTTTCTTT; V gene: TRBV9; J gene: TRBJ1-1; D gene: -; clone size: many
CDR3 protein: CSARGFAGTETYGYTF; CDR3 DNA: TGCAGTGCTAGAGGTTTTGCCGGGACAGAAACCTATGGCTACACCTTC; V gene: TRBV20-1; J gene: TRBJ1-2; D gene: TRBD1; clone size: many
CDR3 protein: CAWSYGTVGTEAFF; CDR3 DNA: TGTGCCTGGAGTTACGGGACAGTAGGCACTGAAGCTTTCTTT; V gene: TRBV30; J gene: TRBJ1-1; D gene: TRBD1; clone size: few
CDR3 protein: CSANDRGQGQPQHF; CDR3 DNA: TGCAGTGCTAACGACAGGGGGCAGGGTCAGCCCCAGCATTTT; V gene: TRBV20-1; J gene: TRBJ1-5; D gene: TRBD1; clone size: many
CDR3 protein: CASSQGQVPEQYF; CDR3 DNA: TGTGCCAGCAGCCAAGGACAGGTGCCTGAGCAGTACTTC; V gene: TRBV14; J gene: TRBJ2-7; D gene: -; clone size: many
CDR3 protein: CASSSQRNTEAFF; CDR3 DNA: TGTGCCAGCAGCTCCCAGCGGAACACTGAAGCTTTCTTT; V gene: TRBV7-3; J gene: TRBJ1-1; D gene: -; clone size: many
CDR3 protein: CASTDGGLNSPLHF; CDR3 DNA: TGTGCCAGCACCGACGGGGGTTTAAATTCACCCCTCCACTTT; V gene: TRBV11-2; J gene: TRBJ1-6; D gene: -; clone size: many
CDR3 protein: CAWSQSGRGETQYF; CDR3 DNA: TGTGCCTGGAGCCAAAGCGGGAGGGGGGAGACCCAGTACTTC; V gene: TRBV30; J gene: TRBJ2-5; D gene: TRBD2; clone size: many
CDR3 protein: CASNRGTMNTEAFF; CDR3 DNA: TGTGCCAGCAACCGCGGGACGATGAACACTGAAGCTTTCTTT; V gene: TRBV6-5; J gene: TRBJ1-1; D gene: -; clone size: many
CDR3 protein: CASSFGGLHQPQHF; CDR3 DNA: TGTGCCAGCAGTTTCGGGGGGCTGCATCAGCCCCAGCATTTT; V gene: TRBV12-3/TRBV12-4; J gene: TRBJ1-5; D gene: -; clone size: -
CDR3 protein: CASSPQGVGRQPQHF; CDR3 DNA: TGTGCCAGTAGCCCACAGGGGGTGGGACGTCAGCCCCAGCATTTT; V gene: TRBV19; J gene: TRBJ1-5; D gene: TRBD1; clone size: few
CDR3 protein: CASRRTGSYEQYF; CDR3 DNA: TGTGCCAGCAGACGGACAGGGTCTTACGAGCAGTACTTC; V gene: TRBV6-1; J gene: TRBJ2-7; D gene: TRBD1; clone size: many
CDR3 protein: CASNQGNTEAFF; CDR3 DNA: TGCGCCAGCAACCAGGGGAACACTGAAGCTTTCTTT; V gene: TRBV4-1; J gene: TRBJ1-1; D gene: -; clone size: many
CDR3 protein: CATSRDPNTGELFF; CDR3 DNA: TGTGCCACCAGCAGAGATCCAAACACCGGGGAGCTGTTTTTT; V gene: TRBV15; J gene: TRBJ2-2; D gene: -; clone size: many
CDR3 protein: CAWSDRGDTEAVF; CDR3 DNA: TGTGCCTGGAGCGACAGGGGTGACACTGAAGCCGTCTTT; V gene: TRBV30; J gene: TRBJ1-1; D gene: TRBD1; clone size: once
CDR3 protein: CASSSRDGPNTEAFF; CDR3 DNA: TGTGCCAGCAGCTCGAGGGACGGACCGAACACTGAAGCTTTCTTT; V gene: TRBV13; J gene: TRBJ1-1; D gene: -; clone size: many
CDR3 protein: CASSLGGLSNYEQYF; CDR3 DNA: TGTGCCAGCAGTTTAGGAGGCCTGTCCAACTACGAGCAGTACTTC; V gene: TRBV12-3/TRBV12-4; J gene: TRBJ2-7; D gene: -; clone size: -
CDR3 protein: CAWSVRSGQPQHF; CDR3 DNA: TGTGCCTGGAGTGTACGTAGCGGTCAGCCCCAGCATTTT; V gene: TRBV30; J gene: TRBJ1-5; D gene: -; clone size: -
CDR3 protein: CASSARQGVAYEQYF; CDR3 DNA: TGTGCCAGCAGCGCCCGACAGGGGGTGGCCTACGAGCAGTACTTC; V gene: TRBV7-8; J gene: TRBJ2-7; D gene: TRBD1; clone size: few